The 7 T cell receptor beta chains given below trace back to one sample, sequenced in a study of blood T cell repertoires in COVID-19. Sequenced by immunoSEQ multiplex PCR; TCRdb stores in-frame clones only, minus some. The sample holds about 83,000 clones; around 87% are singletons and the top ten take around 7.8%. The specimen was peripheral blood. These receptors originate from a man at least 80 years old with active or convalescent COVID-19.

This chain links TRBV6-5 with TRBJ1-2; 9 bases fit TRBD1. Germline loops: CDR1 MNHEY, CDR2 SVGAGI. Trimming cost V 5 bases and J 4 bases; bases outside gene matches: 5. The CDR3 consists of 14 residues. CDR3 sequence (DNA): TGTGCCAGCAGTACCGGGACAGGGTTCTATGGCTACACCTTC. Translation gives CASSTGTGFYGYTF.

The chain carries TRBV2 and TRBJ2-3, with 8 bases that match TRBD1. Germline loops: CDR1 SNHLY, CDR2 FYNNEI. V dropped 6 bases and J dropped 4; count of bases not matched to a gene: 9. The CDR3 totals 15 residues. DNA of the CDR3: TGTGCCAGCAGCGCCAACAGGGGGGCACCAGATACGCAGTATTTT. Translation: CASSANRGAPDTQYF.

CDR3 region: CASSPPGGSSEPQHF. CDR3 DNA sequence: TGTGCCAGCTCACCACCAGGAGGAAGCTCCGAGCCCCAGCATTTT. The gene calls are TRBV18 and TRBJ1-5; the D is unclear. The CDR3 has 15 residues. Deletions cut 0 bases from V and 8 bases from J, with 14 bases between. The germline V gene encodes CDR1 KGHSH and CDR2 LQKENI.

This chain uses TRBV7-9 with TRBJ2-3; TRBD1 might be the D (5 bases). CDR1 and CDR2 (germline): SEHNR, FQNEAQ (reference sequence). The CDR3 sequence is 14 residues long. Trimming left V 3 bases short and J 6 bases short, with 13 bases between. The CDR3 here is CASSLGQGGDTQYF. CDR3 sequence (DNA): TGTGCCAGCAGCTTGGGGCAGGGTGGGGATACGCAGTATTTT.

The V gene is TRBV21-1, the J gene TRBJ2-1; the table's TRBD2 call for D was not verified on the DNA. TRBV21-1 is a pseudogene segment. The CDR3 extends over 15 amino acids. CDR3 region: CASSKGRSLGNEQFF. CDR3 coding DNA: TGTGCCAGCAGCAAAGGGAGGTCCCTCGGGAATGAGCAGTTCTTC.

This clone was seen just once. The chain is built from TRBV15 and TRBJ2-2; possible D gene TRBD2, 5 bases. The CDR3 consists of 15 residues. Trimming shortened V by 3 bases and J by 0 bases, and 8 bases separated the two germline ends. Per the germline V gene, CDR1 is LNHNV and CDR2 is YYDKDF (reference sequence). CDR3 sequence reads: CATSRDFANTGELFF. In DNA, the CDR3 is TGTGCCACCAGCAGGGACTTCGCGAACACCGGGGAGCTGTTTTTT.

V and J are TRBV19 and TRBJ2-3; weak D call: TRBD1 (6 bases). Germline CDR1 reads LNHDA; CDR2 reads SQIVND (reference sequence). This CDR3 has 15 amino acids. V gave up 8 bases and J gave up 1 base, with 16 bases separating them. The chain's CDR3 is CASSVVGGGTDTQYF. DNA of the CDR3: TGTGCCAGTTCAGTCGTAGGGGGTGGCACAGATACGCAGTATTTT.